This entry lists 5 T cell receptor beta chains sequenced from one sample in a study of cytomegalovirus exposure and HLA in healthy donors. The PCR was carried out with 60 Vbeta primers and 13 Jbeta primers. Sequencing was performed with immunoSEQ multiplex PCR; in TCRdb, only in-frame clones are kept and a portion is missing. Among approximately 220,000 clones, 75% to 80% were seen once, and the ten largest hold roughly 1.9%. Sequences were obtained from PBMCs. These receptors were obtained from a man between 18 and 35 years old in good health and CMV-seronegative.

CDR3 in amino acids: CASISASGTSVEQYF. The CDR3 DNA reads TGTGCCAGCATCTCTGCTAGTGGAACCTCTGTCGAGCAGTACTTC. The genes are TRBV28 and TRBJ2-7, with unresolved D. The V end lost 7 bases, the J end lost 6 bases, and 22 bases lay between the germline ends. The CDR3 is made up of 15 amino acids. Per the germline V gene, CDR1 is MDHEN and CDR2 is SYDVKM.

The J gene is TRBJ2-3, the V gene TRBV9; 10 bases fit TRBD2. The CDR3 has 19 amino acids. Looked up from germline, CDR1 is SGDLS and CDR2 is YYNGEE. The junction had 13 bases not matched to a gene; V was cut back by 3 bases and J by 0 bases. Written as DNA, the CDR3 is TGTGCCAGCAGCGCGGCAAGAGCGGGGGGGCAATTTAGCACAGATACGCAGTATTTT. Amino acid sequence: CASSAARAGGQFSTDTQYF.

The CDR3 reads CSANWDRGLETQYF. The CDR3 coding sequence is TGCAGCGCTAACTGGGACAGGGGGCTCGAGACCCAGTACTTC. This rearrangement joins TRBV29-1 to TRBJ2-5; 12 positions match TRBD1. In germline, CDR1 is SQVTM, CDR2 ANQGSEA. After removal of 7 bases from V and 5 bases from J, the junction contained 8 bases not matched to a gene. The CDR3 runs to 14 residues.

The V and J genes are TRBV2 and TRBJ2-2; 9 nucleotides agree with TRBD2. The CDR3 sequence is 15 residues long. Germline CDR1 is SNHLY and CDR2 is FYNNEI. The V and J ends lost 5 bases and 3 bases, in that order; junction bases with no gene match: 4. CDR3 coding DNA: TGTGCCAGCAGTTCTGAGCGGGGGGACACCGGGGAGCTGTTTTTT. Translated, it gives CASSSERGDTGELFF.

This chain links TRBV7-9 with TRBJ1-1; 7 positions agree with TRBD1. CDR3 length equals 15 residues. V lost 5 bases, J lost 1 base, and 7 bases stayed unmatched. CDR1 is SEHNR and CDR2 is FQNEAQ in the germline V gene (reference sequence). The CDR3 loop reads CASSGPGQENTEAFF. As DNA, the CDR3 is TGTGCCAGCAGCGGGCCCGGACAGGAGAACACTGAAGCTTTCTTT.